This TCR beta chain was captured by sequencing in a study of blood T cell repertoires in COVID-19. Per the original methods: Cell counts per sample came from amplifying reference gene primers. Produced via immunoSEQ multiplex PCR; TCRdb's table is partial and in-frame only. V, J and clone size are those of that table, while D and trimming were read from the DNA. This sample has about 160,000 clones; around 92% occur once, and the top ten carry 4.8%. The V and J ends lost 1 base and 3 bases respectively, with 19 bases between them. The V gene's germline CDR1 is MNHEY and CDR2 SMNVEV (reference sequence). This CDR3 has 18 amino acids. It was during active infection that Seattle patients were enrolled and then longitudinally followed.

The sequence was collected from a man aged 25 to 45 with COVID-19, enrolled during active disease. The rearrangement links TRBV27 to TRBJ2-4, with TRBD2 as a possible D gene (5 bases). Sequencing was carried out using peripheral blood. CDR3: CASSLYHGIFSDKNIQYF. CDR3 nucleotide sequence: TGTGCCAGCAGTTTATACCATGGGATTTTTAGCGACAAAAACATTCAGTACTTC.